Shown below are 8 T cell receptor beta chains from a single sample sequenced in a study of cytomegalovirus exposure and HLA in healthy donors. PCR was performed using 60 Vbeta and 13 Jbeta primers. Profiled with immunoSEQ multiplex PCR; TCRdb holds only in-frame clones, not every one. Here the sample spans 180,000 or so clones, 70% to 80% being singletons. The sample taken for sequencing was PBMCs. These TCRs come from a woman aged 30 to 39 in good health and CMV-seropositive.

The V call is TRBV11-2, the J call TRBJ1-4, with 9 nucleotides matching TRBD1. Germline V gene lookup returns CDR1 SGHAT and CDR2 FQNNGV. V dropped 5 bases and J dropped 6; count of bases not matched to a gene: 4. The CDR3 extends over 14 amino acids. CDR3 sequence: CASSVDRGDEKLFF. CDR3 in DNA: TGTGCCAGCAGCGTTGACAGGGGGGATGAAAAACTGTTTTTT.

This chain joins TRBV5-1 and TRBJ1-4, with 8 bases identical to TRBD1. This CDR3 is built from 16 residues. Looked up from germline, CDR1 is SGHRS and CDR2 is YFSETQ. Trimming at V came to 3 bases and at J to 3 bases, leaving 7 bases not matched to a gene. CDR3 protein: CASSWGDRGANEKLFF. CDR3 sequence (DNA): TGCGCCAGCAGCTGGGGAGACAGGGGTGCTAATGAAAAACTGTTTTTT.

V is TRBV2 and J is TRBJ2-5; the D is unclear. The CDR3 loop spans 14 amino acids. Germline loops: CDR1 SNHLY, CDR2 FYNNEI. The germline V and J ends were trimmed by 3 bases and 4 bases, with 12 bases remaining between them. The CDR3 region is CASSDSLETETQYF. For the CDR3, the DNA is TGTGCCAGCAGTGACTCGTTGGAGACAGAGACCCAGTACTTC.

This clone was detected only a few times. The chain employs TRBV4-3 and TRBJ2-1, with 12 bases fitting TRBD2. Per germline, CDR1 LGHNA and CDR2 YSLEER. V dropped 1 base and J dropped 1; count of bases not matched to a gene: 2. This CDR3 is 17 amino acids long. In DNA, the CDR3 is TGCGCCAGCAGCCAAGGGACTAGCGGGAAGTCCTACAATGAGCAGTTCTTC. It translates to CASSQGTSGKSYNEQFF.

The CDR3 region is CASSLEKGPPISYEQYF. The CDR3 DNA reads as TGTGCCAGCAGCTTAGAAAAGGGGCCCCCCATATCCTACGAGCAGTACTTC. The chain has TRBV7-8 and TRBJ2-7; possible D gene TRBD1, 5 bases. Germline CDR1 reads SGHVS; CDR2 reads FQNEAQ. This CDR3 contains 17 residues. V dropped 1 base and J dropped 1 base, with 17 bases sitting between them.

The J gene is TRBJ1-4, the V gene TRBV9; D possibly corresponds to TRBD1 (5 bases). Per germline, CDR1 SGDLS and CDR2 YYNGEE. The CDR3 covers 14 residues. Trimming left V 3 bases short and J 7 bases short, with 13 bases between. CDR3 protein: CASSEGGEIEKLFF. Here the CDR3 DNA reads TGTGCCAGCAGCGAAGGAGGGGAGATTGAAAAACTGTTTTTT.

The rearrangement joins TRBV28 to TRBJ2-5, with 10 bases aligning to TRBD2. The ends lost 4 bases at V and 5 bases at J; junction bases unmatched: 7. Germline V gene sequence: CDR1 MDHEN, CDR2 SYDVKM. This CDR3 contains 15 residues. CDR3 nucleotides: TGTGCCAGCAGTTCTAAGCGGGAGGGTCTGGAGACCCAGTACTTC. Encoded protein: CASSSKREGLETQYF.

This chain connects TRBV10-3 to TRBJ2-7; TRBD2 is a possible D gene (6 bases). This CDR3 is 14 amino acids long. The V and J ends lost 2 bases and 3 bases respectively, with 11 bases between them. Germline V gene data show CDR1 as ENHRY and CDR2 as SYGVKD. CDR3 sequence: CAISETAAGYEQYF. The CDR3 DNA reads TGTGCCATCAGTGAGACCGCAGCGGGCTACGAGCAGTACTTC.